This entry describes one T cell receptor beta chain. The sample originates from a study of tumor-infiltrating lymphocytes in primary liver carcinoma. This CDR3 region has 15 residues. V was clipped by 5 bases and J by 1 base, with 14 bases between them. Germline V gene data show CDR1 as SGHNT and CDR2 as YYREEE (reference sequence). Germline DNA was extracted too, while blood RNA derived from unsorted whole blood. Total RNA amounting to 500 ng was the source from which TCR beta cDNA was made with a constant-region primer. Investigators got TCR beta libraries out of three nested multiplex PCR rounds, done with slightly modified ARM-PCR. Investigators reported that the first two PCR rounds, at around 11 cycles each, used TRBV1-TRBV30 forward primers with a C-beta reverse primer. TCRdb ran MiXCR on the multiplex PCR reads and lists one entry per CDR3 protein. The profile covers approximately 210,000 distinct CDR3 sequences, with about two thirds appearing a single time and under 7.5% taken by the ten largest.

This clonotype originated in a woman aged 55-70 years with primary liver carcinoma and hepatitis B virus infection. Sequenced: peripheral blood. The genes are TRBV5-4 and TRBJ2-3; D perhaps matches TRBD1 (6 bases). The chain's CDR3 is CASSSEDRRTDTQYF. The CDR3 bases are TGTGCCAGCAGTTCGGAGGACAGACGCACAGATACGCAGTATTTT. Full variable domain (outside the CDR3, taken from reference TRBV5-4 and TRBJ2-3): ETGVTQSPTHLIKTRGQQVTLRCSSQSGHNTVSWYQQALGQGPQFIFQYYREEENGRGNFPPRFSGLQFPNYSSELNVNALELDDSALYLCASSSEDRRTDTQYFGPGTRLTVL.